The clone carrying this T cell receptor beta chain turned up a few times. As yet, its antigen is unknown. Every bit of the isolated RNA underwent reverse transcription, so sequencing read expressed TCRB transcripts. TCRdb's table, derived via immunoSEQ multiplex PCR, lists solely in-frame clones and lacks some. Of 150,000 to 200,000 clones listed, approximately 9% are singletons. The germline gives CDR1 SGHRS, CDR2 YFSETQ. J lost 5 bases, V lost 3 bases, and 3 bases had no gene match. This CDR3 is built from 13 residues. Staining for CD45RO/CCR7/CD25/CD127/CD95/CD27 allowed sorting of CD4+ naive, central memory, regulatory and stem cell-like memory cells. The data belong to a study of beta chain features in type 1 diabetes. General study findings and limits: There was a moderate but significant shortening of TCRB CDR3s in all four CD4+ subsets of Type 1 diabetes patients.

The chain links TRBV5-1 to TRBJ2-7; 9 bases are shared with TRBD1. The sample consisted of central memory CD4+ T cells from blood. This sequence originates from a woman aged 18-29 years with type 1 diabetes. In nucleotides, the CDR3 is TGCGCCAGCAGCTCGGGACAGGGTAACGAGCAGTACTTC. Protein product: CASSSGQGNEQYF.